The T cell receptor (beta chain) under discussion was sequenced for a study of shared clonotypes between healthy human individuals. The junction had 1 base not matched to a gene; V was cut back by 7 bases and J by 0 bases. Germline V lookup: CDR1 SGDLS, CDR2 YYNGEE. The CDR3 has 14 amino acids. Clones were sequenced by immunoSEQ multiplex PCR, and TCRdb holds only the in-frame ones, with some missing. The table lists 1.4 million to 1.5 million clones, approximately 97% of them singletons. This TCR was sampled from a man aged 30-40 years in good health. The chain is built from TRBV9 and TRBJ2-1; TRBD2 aligns across 10 bases. The sequencing input was naive CD4+ T cells sorted from blood. Indicated subset: CD45RA+ positively selected. DNA for the CDR3: TGTGCCAGCTCTAGCGGGAGCTCCTACAATGAGCAGTTCTTC. It codes for CASSSGSSYNEQFF.